This T cell receptor beta chain comes out of a study of shared clonotypes between healthy human individuals (dated by TCRdb to between 2020 and 2021). For context, the study as a whole: A couple of women and a few men aged 18 to 49 years were included in the cohort. Per donor, three plates each were used for CD4 naive and CD4 memory, two for CD8 naive, and one for CD8 memory. Different laboratories and diverse techniques were used to prepare libraries and sequence TCR repertoires, to increase sequencing depth and limit assay-specific biases. To estimate repertoire size and how much clonotypes are shared between individuals, the study performed deep sequencing of blood TCR repertoires from roughly five healthy adults. Between about 0.94 and 8.9 billion PBMCs per donor were obtained by leukapheresis. The paper's findings and limits, for the study overall: Pairwise subsampling led to the expectation that sequencing depth would affect the degree of clonotype sharing among donors. Even with the large sequencing depth, rarefaction of the sorted-subset datasets indicated that sequencing was incomplete. Clonotypes shared by all four sorted-subset donors showed higher generation probabilities than non-shared clonotypes. Sampling was limited to blood, and TCR repertoires in tissue likely differ from TCR repertoires in blood. Larger estimated clonotype richness was generally found for naive subsets than for memory subsets. The small number of donors limited the genetic and exposure-history diversity represented. Across a few donors, 4.5% to 6.5% of naive CD4, around 3.5% of naive CD8, around 2.5% of memory CD4, and under 0.45% of memory CD8 clonotypes were shared.

TCR CDR3 regions were amplified from genomic DNA by multiplex PCR using the deep immunoSEQ assay. For each cell subset, the extracted genomic DNA was distributed evenly across all wells of several immunoSEQ 96-well plates, and each plate served as one replicate. For sorted subsets, about 210 ng of genomic DNA, equivalent to 25,000 to 35,000 T cell genomes, went into each replicate PCR. Purified libraries were measured with a Qubit 3.0 fluorometer, size-checked on a Bioanalyzer 2100, and measured again with the KAPA Library Quantification kit. Every immunoSEQ 96-well plate was sequenced on a separate single-read 150-cycle Illumina NextSeq 550 flow cell. On the study's bioinformatics: The immunoSEQ output contained only junctional sequences without quality scores, so filtering could not match that applied to full-length reads. To assign V/J genes and CDR3, sequences were annotated using PyIR, a Python wrapper for IgBLAST v1.9, with IMGT germline references. Reads were removed for weak V/J assignments (E-value above 1e-6), missing CDR3, stop codons, out-of-frame junctions, or ambiguous translated residues. V3J clonotypes were defined as sequences sharing an identical inferred V gene, J gene, and CDR3 amino acid sequence. To compute the percentage overlap between repertoires, the number of shared unique clonotypes was divided by the size of the smaller repertoire. Repertoire richness was assessed with RTK rarefaction, the Chao1 estimator, and Recon v2.1 estimates of unobserved clonotypes. Generation probabilities for all TCRbeta clonotypes obtained by the gDNA method from a handful of donors were computed using OLGA. TCRdb's version of the immuneACCESS table is confined to in-frame rearrangements and falls short of the full clone set. An unresolved V gene accounts for under half of the shortfall where checked; the remainder is of unknown origin. The D gene and trimming were derived from the DNA, and the V and J assignments and clone size from that table. For this sample the table gives 850,000 to 1,100,000 clones, of which 60% to 80% were detected only once. The ten most abundant clones make up 0.89% of the sample.

Donors were healthy HIV-negative adults with no recently reported acute infections or vaccinations. Only Caucasian adults living in Nashville, Tennessee, USA were represented among the donors. CD4+ T cells were enriched by magnetic negative selection; naive cells were then positively selected on CD45RA, and the negative fraction formed the memory subset. After blood collection by leukapheresis, PBMCs were isolated using Ficoll-Histopaque density gradient centrifugation and then cryopreserved in the vapor phase of liquid nitrogen. Purity and quantity of every magnetically sorted T cell population were checked by analytical flow cytometry. From each sorted fraction, genomic DNA was isolated and quantified by UV absorbance on a Nanodrop 2000c. This clone was counted a single time. Its target antigen remains unknown. No base quality values were provided; no much bigger clone lies one nucleotide off. A distance of 8 bases separates the germline ends of V and J, which lose 5 bases and 6 bases respectively. Including cysteine and phenylalanine, the CDR3 has 12 amino acids. Kept here is only the CDR3 DNA, which spans 36 bases and is read in frame from base 1. Via the germline V gene, CDR1 is MGHDK and CDR2 SYGVNS.

The sequence is built from TRBV25-1 and TRBJ2-1, with the D segment identity uncertain. Specimen: memory CD4+ T cells from PBMCs. The cell subset or site label, read with the paper, signifies: CD45RA-negative fraction. The source is a man aged 18 to 35 in good health. Some clones in this sample may be carry-over from other donors' samples. The nucleotide sequence is given as TGTGCCAGCAGTAGAGAACTCAATGAGCAGTTCTTC. It specifies CASSRELNEQFF.